The text below deals with one T cell receptor beta chain. Its cognate antigen has yet to be identified. The sample holds no much larger clone one base away, and base qualities are not on file. Whole blood was collected in K2EDTA tubes by collaborating institutions according to the institutions' own protocols. For TCRbeta analysis, collaborator samples were shipped as frozen whole blood, as isolated PBMCs, or as DNA extracted from either sample type. The data stem from a study of blood T cell repertoires in COVID-19 (dated by TCRdb to the early 2020s). Background on the whole study: Samples covering the acute and convalescent phases of COVID-19 were provided by collaborators in the United States, Italy and Spain. Subjects who had been exposed to COVID-19, were actively infected with it, or had recovered from it provided the deeply sampled blood TCRbeta repertoires that made up the dataset. The sample metadata nearly always contained a de-identified subject ID, COVID-19 status, age in years and sex. HLA class I and class II types, where available, came from metadata supplied by the sample provider rather than from assay-based typing. The material from the prospective study consisted of cDNA or gDNA derived from T cells, B-cell-depleted T cells, or PBMCs. Samples came from the ongoing ImmuneRACE study (first 160 participants) plus 1,254 subjects from 6 global collaborators. The repertoires were made available in a free public database intended to serve as a resource for research on the immune response to SARS-CoV-2. General findings and caveats noted by the study authors: The amount of clinical and demographic metadata varied by source and participant and was provided uncurated.

From its cysteine to its phenylalanine, the CDR3 spans 12 amino acids. Only the CDR3 part of the read is kept: 36 bases, read in frame from the first base. Based on the germline V gene, the CDR1 and CDR2 sequences are MDHEN and SYDVKM. The V end loses 6 bases and the J end loses 9 bases, and a stretch of 12 bases separates them. TCRbeta CDR3 regions were amplified from genomic DNA by means of the immunoSEQ Assay, a bias-controlled multiplex PCR. As for the original processing: Nucleated cell counts per sample were estimated from amplification of reference gene primers within the assay. To quantify the absolute abundance of each unique TCRbeta CDR3 rearrangement, sequence reads were collapsed and filtered. For each sample, productive Simpson clonality was calculated by taking the square root of Simpson's diversity index across productive rearrangements. Drawn from immuneACCESS, this table holds only the in-frame rearrangements with V and J called that TCRdb kept. Clones are partly lost; checked studies trace under half to an unresolved V gene and leave the rest unexplained. V and J calls and clone size are those listed in that table; D and trimming were worked out from the DNA. This sample holds around 310,000 clones; 75% to 90% were observed only once. Together, the top ten hold 9.5% to 15% of the sample.

The clonotype was recovered from a woman in her sixties with acute or convalescent COVID-19. The specimen was peripheral blood. The chain couples TRBV28 to TRBJ1-5; no confident D gene assignment can be made. This receptor carries the CDR3 CASSLPGLPQHF. The DNA reads TGTGCCAGCAGCCTTCCGGGTCTGCCCCAGCATTTT.